This TCR beta chain is drawn from a study of blood T cell repertoires in COVID-19. Looking at the study overall: Some COVID-19 samples were acute and others convalescent; all came from the United States, Italy and Spain.

The trim removed 4 bases at V and 2 bases at J, leaving 7 bases unmatched. The germline CDR1 and CDR2 sequences are GTSNPN and SVGIG (reference sequence). The CDR3 runs 14 residues. Assay used: immunoSEQ multiplex PCR; TCRdb lists only in-frame clones, some missing. The repertoire holds around 200,000 clones, with roughly four fifths as singletons. This clonotype was sampled from a man under 40 with active or convalescent COVID-19. The material sequenced was peripheral blood. The genes are TRBV30 and TRBJ2-7, with 8 bases aligning to TRBD1. The chain's CDR3 is CAWNAGTGPYEQYF. DNA of the CDR3: TGTGCCTGGAATGCTGGGACAGGTCCCTACGAGCAGTACTTC.